These T cell receptor beta chains were read from a single sample in a study of T cells in Graves' hyperthyroidism and ophthalmopathy. TCRdb reanalysed the multiplex PCR reads using MiXCR and keeps one entry per CDR3 protein. The table shows 500,000 to 650,000 distinct CDR3 sequences, with roughly 14% occurring only once. Sequenced material: blood. Source of these receptors: a woman aged 45 to 65 with Graves' ophthalmopathy. The CDR3 runs from the conserved cysteine through the conserved F or W. D genes are given only for firm matches. The size field is filled for only some rows; it gives once, few, many or a size class.

>13|TRBV18|many|NA|TRBJ2-3
CASSFSEADTQYF
TGTGCCAGCTCATTTTCGGAGGCAGATACGCAGTATTTT
>15|TRBV12-3/TRBV12-4|many|TRBD1|TRBJ1-2
CASSLAPTGTYGYTF
TGTGCCAGCAGTTTAGCGCCGACAGGGACATATGGCTACACCTTC
>14|TRBV6-1|NA|TRBD2|TRBJ2-3
CASRDSGLTDTQYF
TGTGCCAGCAGAGATAGCGGGCTCACAGATACGCAGTATTTT
>14|TRBV6-2/TRBV6-3|NA|NA|TRBJ2-1
CASSYSPDDNEQFF
TGTGCCAGCAGTTACTCGCCAGATGACAATGAGCAGTTCTTC
>15|TRBV20-1|many|NA|TRBJ2-3
CSARTSAGYTDTQYF
TGCAGTGCTAGGACCTCGGCGGGGTACACAGATACGCAGTATTTT
>15|TRBV11-3|NA|TRBD2|TRBJ2-3
CASSPGLAGRYTQYF
TGTGCCAGCAGCCCGGGACTAGCGGGCCGATATACGCAGTATTTT
>13|TRBV7-9|many|TRBD1|TRBJ2-5
CASSRGQGETQYF
TGTGCCAGCAGCCGGGGACAGGGGGAGACCCAGTACTTC
>13|TRBV7-3|many|NA|TRBJ2-1
CVSSLTSGDEQFF
TGTGTCAGCAGCTTAACGTCCGGAGATGAGCAGTTCTTC
>14|TRBV6-5|many|TRBD2|TRBJ2-7
CASSFSSGAYEQYF
TGTGCCAGCAGTTTCTCTAGCGGGGCGTACGAGCAGTACTTC
>11|TRBV2|many|NA|TRBJ2-5
CAGRDQETQYF
TGTGCCGGCCGGGACCAAGAGACCCAGTACTTC
>15|TRBV7-2|few|TRBD1|TRBJ2-1
CASSLARGTGYEQFF
TGTGCCAGCAGCTTAGCGAGAGGGACAGGGTATGAGCAGTTCTTC
>15|TRBV7-6|NA|NA|TRBJ2-3
CASSFATGSTDTQYF
TGTGCCAGCAGCTTTGCAACCGGTAGCACAGATACGCAGTATTTT
>15|TRBV20-1|NA|NA|TRBJ1-3
CSASELRGSGNTIYF
TGCAGTGCTAGTGAACTCCGAGGCTCTGGAAACACCATATATTTT
>17|TRBV28|NA|NA|TRBJ1-5
CASSQGGISYSNQPQHF
TGTGCCAGCAGTCAAGGTGGGATTAGCTATAGCAATCAGCCCCAGCATTTT
>14|TRBV11-1|NA|NA|TRBJ2-7
CASSLSQGKDEQYF
TGTGCCAGCAGCTTGTCACAGGGAAAAGACGAGCAGTACTTC
>15|TRBV6-2/TRBV6-3|NA|NA|TRBJ1-2
CASGEMPGPYYGYTF
TGTGCCAGCGGTGAAATGCCTGGACCTTACTATGGCTACACCTTC
>17|TRBV20-1|NA|NA|TRBJ2-2
CSARVSGSLANTGELFF
TGCAGTGCTAGAGTTTCTGGCTCCCTAGCGAACACCGGGGAGCTGTTTTTT
>13|TRBV5-8|NA|NA|TRBJ2-7
CASSLIDPYEQYF
TGTGCCAGCAGCTTAATTGACCCCTACGAGCAGTACTTC
>11|TRBV29-1|many|NA|TRBJ2-3
CSVRATDTQYF
TGCAGCGTTCGAGCGACAGATACGCAGTATTTT
>20|TRBV4-2|NA|TRBD1|TRBJ2-2
CASSPDPGTGWHGDTGELFF
TGTGCCAGCAGCCCAGACCCCGGGACAGGGTGGCACGGGGACACCGGGGAGCTGTTTTTT
>15|TRBV28|many|TRBD2|TRBJ2-7
CASSSLSGRSYEQYF
TGTGCCAGCAGTTCACTCAGCGGGAGGTCCTACGAGCAGTACTTC
>16|TRBV18|few|TRBD2|TRBJ2-1
CASSPPFGLAGNEQFF
TGTGCCAGCTCGCCGCCGTTCGGACTAGCCGGGAATGAGCAGTTCTTC